This is a list of T cell receptor beta chains from one sample in a study of blood T cells in healthy people across ages. TCRdb passed the 5' RACE reads through MiXCR, listing each CDR3 protein once. Of 890,000 or so distinct CDR3 sequences in the sample, 60% to 80% are singletons; the top ten hold 25% to 35%. Sequenced sample: blood. The source of these receptors is a man between 25 and 39 years old in good health. CDR3s include the opening cysteine and the closing phenylalanine or tryptophan. A D gene is named only where the DNA matches it firmly. Only some rows state a clone size, as once, few, many or a class for expanded clones.

>TRBJ1-6|.|TRBV5-6|few|14
TGTGCCAGCACCACTCTCCTCGGAAATTCACCCCTCCACTTT
CASTTLLGNSPLHF
>TRBJ2-5|TRBD1|TRBV10-3|.|15
TGTGCCATCAGTGGGGGGGGACAGGGGAAAGAGACCCAGTACTTC
CAISGGGQGKETQYF
>TRBJ1-1|.|TRBV6-2/TRBV6-3|.|11
TGTGCCAGCAGAGATCCAGGGGAGGCTTTCTTT
CASRDPGEAFF
>TRBJ1-2|.|TRBV7-9|.|14
TGTGCCAGCAGCACCCCGGGGGATCCCTATGGCTACACCTTC
CASSTPGDPYGYTF
>TRBJ2-5|.|TRBV27|.|13
TGTGCCAGCAGTGTAAGGACGGGAGAGACCCAGTACTTC
CASSVRTGETQYF
>TRBJ1-1|.|TRBV6-5|.|18
TGTGCCAGCAGTTACAGTGGGACGGGGGGGGAGTATTCTGAGGAAGCTTTCTTT
CASSYSGTGGEYSEEAFF
>TRBJ2-5|TRBD2|TRBV15|few|14
TGTGCCACCAGCTCGCGGCGGGGGCAAGAGACCCAGTACTTC
CATSSRRGQETQYF
>TRBJ2-7|.|TRBV6-2/TRBV6-3|.|13
TGTGCCAGCAGTGTTGCAGGGTTATACGAGCAGTACTTC
CASSVAGLYEQYF
>TRBJ2-3|TRBD1|TRBV2|.|15
TGTGCCGGTAACCGGGACAGCTTAAGCACAGATACGCAGTATTTT
CAGNRDSLSTDTQYF
>TRBJ1-2|.|TRBV20-1|few|14
TGCAGTGCTTATATCCGGACGGGTAACTATGGCTACACCTTC
CSAYIRTGNYGYTF
>TRBJ2-4|.|TRBV9|few|17
TGTGCCAGCAGCGTAAAGGGGGGGGATATAGCCAAAAACATTCAGTACTTC
CASSVKGGDIAKNIQYF
>TRBJ2-7|TRBD1|TRBV9|.|14
TGTGCCAGCAGTGCCGGGACAGGCTTCCACGAGCAGTACTTC
CASSAGTGFHEQYF
>TRBJ2-4|TRBD2|TRBV28|.|15
TGTGCCAGCAGTACCCGGGGGGGAGCCAAAAACATTCAGTACTTC
CASSTRGGAKNIQYF
>TRBJ1-5|.|TRBV29-1|.|13
TGCAGCGTTGAGATAGGGATGGATCAGCCCCAGCATTTT
CSVEIGMDQPQHF